The 15 T cell receptor beta chains presented below share a single source sample, sequenced in a study of blood T cell repertoires in COVID-19. Profiling relied on immunoSEQ multiplex PCR, and the TCRdb table lists in-frame clones only, not all of them. The profile shows about 210,000 clones, around 90% of them singletons. Sequenced input: PBMCs or T cells enriched from blood (not recorded which). These receptors were taken from a woman younger than 35 who had recovered from COVID-19.

CDR3 DNA: TGTGCCAGCAGTTTGTATCGGCGGGGGGGGTCCTACGAGCAGTACTTC. Its translation is CASSLYRRGGSYEQYF. The chain carries TRBV28 and TRBJ2-7; 9 bases are shared with TRBD2. The length of the CDR3 is 16 residues. Germline lookup yields CDR1 MDHEN and CDR2 SYDVKM. The V and J ends lost 3 bases and 1 base, in that order; junction bases with no gene match: 7.

This chain connects TRBV10-1 to TRBJ1-1; 7 bases line up with TRBD1. The CDR3 is 18 amino acids. V lost 7 bases, J lost 0 bases, and 17 bases stayed unmatched. Germline loops: CDR1 WNHNN, CDR2 SYGVQD (reference sequence). CDR3 coding DNA: TGCGCCAGCACCTTAAATCCGGGACAGACTATCATGAACACTGAAGCTTTCTTT. Amino acid sequence: CASTLNPGQTIMNTEAFF.

The chain uses TRBV20-1 and TRBJ1-1, with TRBD1 matching over 10 bases. Germline-derived CDR1 and CDR2 are DFQATT and SNEGSKA (reference sequence). With 3 bases clipped from V and 4 bases from J, the junction kept 2 bases outside the gene matches. There are 13 residues in the CDR3. CDR3 in DNA: TGCAGTGCTAGTGGGGACAGGGGCACTGAAGCTTTCTTT. It specifies CSASGDRGTEAFF.

The chain carries TRBV9 and TRBJ2-6; D not resolved. Germline V gene lookup returns CDR1 SGDLS and CDR2 YYNGEE. Trimming took off 3 bases at V and 0 bases at J, with 7 bases between the two ends. The CDR3 has 15 residues. CDR3 DNA: TGTGCCAGCAGCGCGCCAGACTCTGGGGCCAACGTCCTGACTTTC. It codes for CASSAPDSGANVLTF.

V is TRBV19 and J is TRBJ1-2, with 8 bases matching TRBD1. Germline V CDR1 and CDR2: LNHDA, SQIVND (reference sequence). The CDR3 is 15 residues long. V gave up 7 bases and J gave up 5 bases; unmatched junction bases: 12. CDR3 loop: CASKRQGFDKYGYTF. The CDR3 nucleotides are TGTGCCAGTAAACGACAGGGGTTTGATAAGTATGGCTACACCTTC. Full variable domain (missing parts from reference TRBV19 and TRBJ1-2): DGGITQSPKYLFRKEGQNVTLSCEQNLNHDAMYWYRQDPGQGLRLIYYSQIVNDFQKGDIAEGYSVSREKKESFPLTVTSAQKNPTAFYLCASKRQGFDKYGYTFGSGTRLTVV.

The chain uses TRBV3-1 (or the pseudogene TRBV3-2) and TRBJ1-5, with TRBD1 identical over 7 bases. Trimming cost V 4 bases and J 6 bases; bases outside gene matches: 15. This CDR3 comprises 17 residues. From germline, CDR1 is LGHDT and CDR2 YNNKEL (reference sequence). DNA for the CDR3: TGTGCCAGCAGCCTCTCCCTTTCGACAGGGATGGGTCAGCCCCAGCATTTT. Encoded protein: CASSLSLSTGMGQPQHF.

This clone was observed a few times. The V call is TRBV11-3, the J call TRBJ1-3; TRBD1 is a possible D gene (6 bases). The CDR3 has 14 amino acids. From germline, CDR1 is SGHNT and CDR2 YENEEA. V lost 4 bases and J lost 3, with 10 bases in between. CDR3 coding DNA: TGTGCCAGCAGCTCCGGACAGTTTGGAAACACCATATATTTT. Translating it yields CASSSGQFGNTIYF.

The rearrangement links TRBV13 to TRBJ2-2; TRBD1 matches at 12 bases. The V gene's germline CDR1 is PRHDT and CDR2 FYEKMQ (reference sequence). The CDR3 is made up of 19 amino acids. Losses at the gene ends were 4 bases for V and 5 bases for J; bases not matched to a gene: 14. This CDR3 is CASSSTAPGQGASTGELFF. The CDR3 DNA sequence: TGTGCCAGCAGCTCAACAGCTCCGGGACAGGGGGCGAGTACCGGGGAGCTGTTTTTT.

This clone was detected only a few times. The V gene is TRBV5-1, the J gene TRBJ2-2; 10 positions agree with TRBD1. This CDR3 spans 16 amino acids. CDR1 and CDR2 (germline): SGHRS, YFSETQ. Losses at the gene ends were 4 bases for V and 1 base for J; bases not matched to a gene: 4. The CDR3 protein is CASSQGDRGNTGELFF. The CDR3 DNA reads as TGCGCCAGCAGCCAGGGGGACAGGGGGAACACCGGGGAGCTGTTTTTT.

The chain is built from TRBV28 and TRBJ1-6; D is uncertain. The CDR3 sequence is 15 residues long. The germline V gene has CDR1 MDHEN and CDR2 SYDVKM. V was pared by 3 bases and J by 4 bases, with 10 bases between. This CDR3 is CASSLRQSYNSPLHF. Here the CDR3 DNA reads TGTGCCAGCAGTTTGAGGCAGTCATATAATTCACCCCTCCACTTT.

This chain links TRBV2 with TRBJ2-7, with 10 positions matching TRBD2. The CDR3 has 16 residues. Germline trimming cut 3 bases from V and 4 bases from J; bases unmatched to any gene: 9. CDR1 and CDR2 from the germline V gene are SNHLY and FYNNEI. CDR3 in DNA: TGTGCCAGCAGTGAGCACACCGGGACTAGCGAATACGAGCAGTACTTC. This translates into CASSEHTGTSEYEQYF.

The chain uses TRBV28 and TRBJ1-5; D uncertain. Germline CDR1 is MDHEN and CDR2 is SYDVKM. This CDR3 has 14 residues. Trimming pared 2 bases from V and 3 bases from J, leaving 8 bases between. The CDR3 loop reads CASSLGGLNQPQHF. The CDR3 DNA is TGTGCCAGCAGTTTAGGAGGCCTCAATCAGCCCCAGCATTTT.

A single count supports this clone. The J gene is TRBJ1-2, the V gene TRBV28; possible D gene TRBD1, 5 bases. Looked up from germline, CDR1 is MDHEN and CDR2 is SYDVKM. V was trimmed by 9 bases and J by 4 bases, leaving 18 bases between them. The CDR3 runs 14 residues. The CDR3 DNA follows: TGTGCCAGTCAAGCTGGGGGGTTAGGCTATGGCTACACCTTC. Translation gives CASQAGGLGYGYTF.

This clone was detected only a few times. The chain joins TRBV19 to TRBJ2-2; D remains ambiguous. With 1 base removed from V and 4 bases from J, the gap between germline ends came to 13 bases. Germline values: CDR1 LNHDA, CDR2 SQIVND (reference sequence). This CDR3 is built from 16 residues. CDR3 nucleotides: TGTGCCAGTAGTATAGCGCAAGCGCGATTCACCGGGGAGCTGTTTTTT. Translated, it gives CASSIAQARFTGELFF.

The J gene is TRBJ1-6, the V gene TRBV14, with a possible D match to TRBD1 (5 bases). CDR3 size: 16 residues. Between the trimmed V and J ends, which lost 1 base and 3 bases, there was a span of 10 bases. The germline CDR1 and CDR2 sequences are SGHDN and FVKESK. CDR3 loop: CASSQAVGGYNSPLHF. As DNA, the CDR3 is TGTGCCAGCAGCCAAGCGGTGGGGGGCTATAATTCACCCCTCCACTTT.